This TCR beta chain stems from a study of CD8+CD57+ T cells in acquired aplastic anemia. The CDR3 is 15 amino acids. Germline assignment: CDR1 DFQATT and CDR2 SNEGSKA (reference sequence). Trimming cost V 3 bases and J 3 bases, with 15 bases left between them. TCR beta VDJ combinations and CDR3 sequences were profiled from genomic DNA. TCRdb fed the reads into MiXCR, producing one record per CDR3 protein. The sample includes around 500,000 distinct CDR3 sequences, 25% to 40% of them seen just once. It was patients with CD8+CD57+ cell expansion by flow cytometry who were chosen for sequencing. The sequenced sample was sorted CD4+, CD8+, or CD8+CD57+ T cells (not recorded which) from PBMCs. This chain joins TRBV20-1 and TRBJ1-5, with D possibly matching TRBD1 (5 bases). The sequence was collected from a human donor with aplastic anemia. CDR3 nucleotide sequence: TGCAGTGCTAGGCCCTCGGGGACGGTCAATCAGCCCCAGCATTTT. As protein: CSARPSGTVNQPQHF.